This entry lists 11 T cell receptor beta chains sequenced from one sample in a study of identical twins. TCRdb passed the 5' RACE reads through MiXCR, listing each CDR3 protein once. This sample has over 550,000 distinct CDR3 sequences, with just over 7% found just once. These same data were also listed under a study on yellow fever vaccine responses in identical twins.

What was sequenced was PBMCs. These receptors originate from a young woman in good health.

This clonotype has only a few counts. CDR3 in amino acids: CASSRQGLGTEAFF. The DNA for the CDR3 is TGTGCCAGCAGTCGACAGGGGCTAGGCACTGAAGCTTTCTTT. The chain has TRBV28 and TRBJ1-1; TRBD1 matches 8 bases. Germline V CDR1 and CDR2: MDHEN, SYDVKM. The CDR3 covers 14 residues. V shed 5 bases, J shed 4 bases, and the junction held 6 bases outside the gene matches.

This clonotype appeared many times. The chain is built from TRBV2 and TRBJ2-2, with 8 positions matching TRBD1. V shed 10 bases, J shed 5 bases, and the junction held 15 bases outside the gene matches. The length of the CDR3 is 16 residues. Germline lookup yields CDR1 SNHLY and CDR2 FYNNEI. The CDR3: CATRKTGTGGTGELFF. CDR3 DNA sequence: TGTGCCACCAGAAAGACCGGGACAGGCGGAACCGGGGAGCTGTTTTTT.

This clonotype was detected ten times or more. The chain links TRBV28 to TRBJ2-3; unclear D gene. The CDR3 runs 16 residues. Germline loops: CDR1 MDHEN, CDR2 SYDVKM. V shed 1 base and J shed 0 bases, with 11 bases lying between them. The CDR3 loop reads CASSLYTSASTDTQYF. CDR3 in DNA: TGTGCCAGCAGTTTATATACAAGTGCTAGCACAGATACGCAGTATTTT.

The chain uses TRBV5-1 and TRBJ2-1, with TRBD2 matching over 8 bases. CDR3 size: 17 residues. V dropped 4 bases and J dropped 0; count of bases not matched to a gene: 9. Germline V gene data show CDR1 as SGHRS and CDR2 as YFSETQ. CDR3 coding DNA: TGCGCCAGCAGCCCGGGAGGGGAGGGGCCCTCCTACAATGAGCAGTTCTTC. Protein sequence: CASSPGGEGPSYNEQFF.

This clonotype showed up just a few times. This rearrangement joins TRBV3-1 to TRBJ1-1; D may be TRBD1 (5 bases). This CDR3 contains 14 residues. The germline CDR1 and CDR2 sequences are LGHDT and YNNKEL (reference sequence). Trimming left V 0 bases short and J 0 bases short, with 5 bases between. The CDR3: CASSQEQVNTEAFF. CDR3 bases: TGTGCCAGCAGCCAAGAACAGGTGAACACTGAAGCTTTCTTT.

This clonotype has just a few counts. This CDR3 reads CASSLDRGVTYEQYV. The CDR3 nucleotides read TGTGCCAGCAGCTTAGACAGGGGGGTGACCTACGAGCAGTACGTC. The chain employs TRBV11-2 and TRBJ2-7, with D perhaps TRBD1 (7 bases). This CDR3 contains 15 residues. CDR1 SGHAT and CDR2 FQNNGV come from the germline V gene. Trimming took off 0 bases at V and 2 bases at J, with 11 bases between the two ends.

A note on this clonotype: This clone may be a read error of a much larger clone one base away. The CDR3 does not close with the conserved phenylalanine or tryptophan, likely indicating a read error. The rearrangement joins TRBV11-2 to TRBJ2-1; TRBD2 might be the D (5 bases). V was clipped by 2 bases and J by 5 bases, with 10 bases between them. This CDR3 spans 14 amino acids. Germline V CDR1 and CDR2: SGHAT, FQNNGV. CDR3 nucleotide sequence: TGTGCCAGCAGCTTAACTAGACTAAACAATGAGCAGTTCCTC. Its protein is CASSLTRLNNEQFL.

This clonotype was detected many times. The rearrangement uses TRBV12-3 or TRBV12-4 and TRBJ1-3; the D is unclear. V lost 6 bases, J lost 0 bases, and 12 bases lay in between. The CDR3 runs to 15 residues. In nucleotides, the CDR3 is TGTGCCAGCAGACTTGGACGGTACTCTGGAAACACCATATATTTT. It encodes CASRLGRYSGNTIYF.

The chain joins TRBV14 to TRBJ2-1, with 7 bases matching TRBD2. The germline CDR1 and CDR2 sequences are SGHDN and FVKESK. The CDR3 covers 16 residues. The junction had 5 bases not matched to a gene; V was cut back by 0 bases and J by 3 bases. The CDR3 DNA reads TGTGCCAGCAGCCAAGAGGGGAGGGTTGACTACAATGAGCAGTTCTTC. Residues: CASSQEGRVDYNEQFF.

There are a few counts of this clonotype. The chain has TRBV5-1 and TRBJ1-2; D is unresolved. The CDR3 has 15 residues. V gave up 0 bases and J gave up 7 bases, with 16 bases separating them. From germline, CDR1 is SGHRS and CDR2 YFSETQ. Here the CDR3 reads CASSLDVLSTSGYTF. The CDR3 DNA sequence: TGCGCCAGCAGCTTGGACGTCCTGTCGACATCTGGCTACACCTTC.

There are many counts of this clonotype. The chain recombines TRBV6-1 with TRBJ2-1; D uncertain. The germline CDR1 and CDR2 sequences are MNHNS and SASEGT. The CDR3 sequence is 14 residues long. The V and J ends lost 8 bases and 3 bases respectively, with 14 bases between them. The CDR3 loop reads CASSQASVYNEQFF. In DNA form, the CDR3 reads TGTGCCAGCTCCCAGGCGAGCGTCTACAATGAGCAGTTCTTC.